Reported below is one T cell receptor beta chain. The data stem from a study of shared clonotypes between healthy human individuals. Looking at the study overall: Every donor yielded three CD4 naive, three CD4 memory, two CD8 naive and one CD8 memory plate.

Profiled with immunoSEQ multiplex PCR; TCRdb holds only in-frame clones, not every one. The data hold approximately 92,000 clones, with over 60% observed a single time. Material: memory CD8+ T cells sorted from blood. Subset of the sample: CD45RO+ cells pooled with CCR7-negative TemRA cells. The origin of this receptor is a young man in good health.

The CDR3 region has the DNA TGTGCCAGCAGTGGCCTTCGACTAGCGGGAGCGTTGAGGGGGTCCTACGAGCAGTACTTC. It specifies CASSGLRLAGALRGSYEQYF. This rearrangement joins TRBV28 to TRBJ2-7, with 12 nucleotides matching TRBD2. V was clipped by 5 bases and J by 1 base; unmatched bases: 18. CDR3 length: 20 residues. Germline lookup yields CDR1 MDHEN and CDR2 SYDVKM.